This T cell receptor beta chain was observed in a study of technical replicates of blood from a few donors. The length of the CDR3 is 17 residues. In germline, CDR1 is SGHNT, CDR2 YENEEA. V was clipped by 0 bases and J by 8 bases; unmatched bases: 12. Repertoires were generated with immunoSEQ multiplex PCR, while TCRdb's copy carries only in-frame clones and drops some. The repertoire holds around 80,000 clones, approximately 96% seen once, with approximately 0.3% in the top ten. The origin of this receptor is a human donor in good health. Sequencing used T cells isolated from PBMCs. The chain is built from TRBV11-3 and TRBJ2-1; 8 bases align to TRBD2. CDR3 residues: CASSLESGSSIIDEQFF. CDR3 nucleotides: TGTGCCAGCAGCTTAGAGAGCGGGAGCTCTATAATTGATGAGCAGTTCTTC.